The rows below give T cell receptor beta chains drawn from one sample of a study of cytomegalovirus exposure and HLA in healthy donors. Using immunoSEQ multiplex PCR, the repertoire was profiled, and TCRdb retains in-frame clones only, with some absent. The table records 79,000 or so clones, roughly 80% of them present only once. Source material: PBMCs. The source is a woman aged 40 to 50 in good health and CMV-seropositive. The CDR3 runs from the conserved cysteine through the conserved F or W. D genes are given only for firm matches. Clone size is not always given. Where it is, it says once, few, many or a class for expanded clones.

TRBV9	-	TRBJ1-3	-	TGTGCCAGCAGCCTCGGCAGCGGGACCGGAGGTGGAAACACCATATATTTT	CASSLGSGTGGGNTIYF
TRBV19	TRBD2	TRBJ2-5	-	TGTGCCAGTAGGACTAGCGGGAACCAAGAGACCCAGTACTTC	CASRTSGNQETQYF
TRBV29-1	TRBD1	TRBJ1-3	-	TGCAGCGTTGAACAGGGGGCTTATGGAAACACCATATATTTT	CSVEQGAYGNTIYF
TRBV18	-	TRBJ2-1	-	TGTGCCAGCTCACCACCTAGCGCCGCAGCCTACAATGAGCAGTTCTTC	CASSPPSAAAYNEQFF
TRBV7-2	-	TRBJ2-3	-	TGTGCCAGCAGCCTTAGCACAGATACGCAGTATTTT	CASSLSTDTQYF
TRBV7-9	-	TRBJ2-3	-	TGTGCCAGCAGCTTAGAGAACGGGGTGAAGACGCAGTATTTT	CASSLENGVKTQYF
TRBV2	-	TRBJ1-1	few	TGTGCCAGCAAGGTGAGCAGGTACACTGAAGCTTTCTTT	CASKVSRYTEAFF
TRBV6-1	-	TRBJ1-5	-	TGTGCCAGCTCGACAGCAACCCATCAGCCCCAGCATTTT	CASSTATHQPQHF
TRBV7-3	TRBD2	TRBJ2-2	-	TGTGCCAGCAGCCCGCTAGCGGGGTCCGGGGAGCTGTTTTTT	CASSPLAGSGELFF
TRBV19	TRBD2	TRBJ2-3	-	TGTGCCAGTTCGAGGGGAGCGGGGAACGCGGATACGCAGTATTTT	CASSRGAGNADTQYF
TRBV14	-	TRBJ2-1	-	TGTGCCAGCAGCCGAGGACAGGGACTATCACGGTCCTACAATGAGCAGTTCTTC	CASSRGQGLSRSYNEQFF
TRBV28	TRBD2	TRBJ2-7	-	TGTGCCAGCAGCAAACGGACTAGATTCTACGAGCAGTACTTC	CASSKRTRFYEQYF
TRBV5-1	TRBD1	TRBJ1-1	once	TGCGCCAGCAGCTTCTCCGGGACAGGGGGCAGGAACACTGAAGCTTTCTTT	CASSFSGTGGRNTEAFF
TRBV6-1	TRBD1	TRBJ1-5	-	TGTGCCAGCAGTGAAGCGCTGCAGGGGGGACGTCAGCCCCAGCATTTT	CASSEALQGGRQPQHF
TRBV6-5	TRBD1	TRBJ1-3	-	TGTGCCAGCAGTGCACAGGGGGGATCTGGAAACACCATATATTTT	CASSAQGGSGNTIYF
TRBV19	TRBD1	TRBJ1-6	-	TGTGCCAGTAGTGTGGGACAGGGGGCTCTAGTTTCACCCCTCCACTTT	CASSVGQGALVSPLHF
TRBV7-3	TRBD1	TRBJ2-1	-	TGTGCCAGCAGCCCAGGACAGGGAAACAGTGAGCAGTTCTTC	CASSPGQGNSEQFF
TRBV6-1	-	TRBJ1-1	once	TGTGCCAGCAGTGATCGGGTGGGGAACACTGAAGCTTTCTTT	CASSDRVGNTEAFF
TRBV5-6	-	TRBJ2-2	-	TGTGCCAGCAGCTTGTATAGTGGGAGTGGGACCGGGGAGCTGTTTTTT	CASSLYSGSGTGELFF
TRBV2	-	TRBJ1-1	-	TGTGCCAGCAGTAGCAGGATTGTGAACACTGAAGCTTTCTTT	CASSSRIVNTEAFF
TRBV7-3	TRBD2	TRBJ2-5	once	TGTGCCAGCAGCTTACTAGCGGGGGAGGCGGAGACCCAGTACTTC	CASSLLAGEAETQYF
TRBV6-4	TRBD2	TRBJ2-3	-	TGTGCCAGCAGTGCCGCGGGACTAGCGGGGGAAATTCGGTATTTT	CASSAAGLAGEIRYF
TRBV7-8	TRBD1	TRBJ1-2	few	TGTGCCAGCAGCCATGGGACAGCCTATGGCTACACCTTC	CASSHGTAYGYTF
TRBV5-1	TRBD2	TRBJ2-3	-	TGCGCCAGCAGCCCAAGGACTAGCGGCACAGATACGCAGTATTTT	CASSPRTSGTDTQYF
TRBV4-2	TRBD1	TRBJ1-6	-	TGTGCCAGCAGCCAAGGTACGGGACAGGGGGCGAATAATTCACCCCTCCACTTT	CASSQGTGQGANNSPLHF
TRBV15	-	TRBJ2-5	-	TGTGCCACCAGCAGAGGGCAGGGAGGAGAGACCCAGTACTTC	CATSRGQGGETQYF
TRBV30	TRBD2	TRBJ2-7	-	TGTGCCTGGAGTGTATCGGCGGGGGGGCTGGGCGAGCAGTACTTC	CAWSVSAGGLGEQYF
TRBV6-1	TRBD1	TRBJ1-1	-	TGTGCCACCGACAGGGGAGCGTTCACTGAAGCTTTCTTT	CATDRGAFTEAFF
TRBV6-5	TRBD1	TRBJ1-1	-	TGTGCCAGCAGTTACAGTGGGACAGGGAGTGAAGCTTTCTTT	CASSYSGTGSEAFF
TRBV28	-	TRBJ2-4	-	TGTGCCAGCAGTCCCGGGTTTCGAGTGGGGACAAGAAAAAACATTCAGTACTTC	CASSPGFRVGTRKNIQYF
TRBV11-2	TRBD1	TRBJ2-7	-	TGTGCCAGCAGCGCCGGGACAGGGATCTACGAGCAGTACTTC	CASSAGTGIYEQYF
TRBV27	TRBD2	TRBJ2-3	-	TGTGCCAGCAATAACCTAGCGGCGGGCACAGATACGCAGTATTTT	CASNNLAAGTDTQYF
TRBV21-1	-	TRBJ2-1	few	TGTGCCAGCAGCCCCCTAGCGGGAACTGATGAGCAGTTCTTC	CASSPLAGTDEQFF
TRBV6-5	TRBD1	TRBJ2-4	-	TGTGCCAGCAGTTCGGGACAGACAGCCAAAAACATTCAGTACTTC	CASSSGQTAKNIQYF
TRBV6-6	TRBD2	TRBJ2-1	-	TGTGCCAGCAGTCAGCGGGGCAGCTCCTACAATGAGCAGTTCTTC	CASSQRGSSYNEQFF
TRBV4-1	TRBD2	TRBJ2-1	-	TGCGCCAGCAGCCAATCTAGCGGGAACTACAATGAGCAGTTCTTC	CASSQSSGNYNEQFF
TRBV2	-	TRBJ1-6	-	TGTGCCAGCAGGCAGGGTTCGAATTCACCCCTCCACTTT	CASRQGSNSPLHF
TRBV4-1	TRBD1	TRBJ2-2	few	TGCGCCAGCAGCCACTGGGGACAGGGGAAAACCGGGGAGCTGTTTTTT	CASSHWGQGKTGELFF
TRBV7-9	TRBD1	TRBJ1-1	-	TGTGCCAGCAGCCCCTGGACAGGGGATCCCATGAACACTGAAGCTTTCTTT	CASSPWTGDPMNTEAFF
TRBV5-6	TRBD1	TRBJ2-6	few	TGTGCCAGCAGCTTGGACAGGGGCTCTGGGGCCAACGTCCTGACTTTC	CASSLDRGSGANVLTF
TRBV5-1	TRBD1	TRBJ2-3	-	TGCGCCAGCAGCGGTGAGGGGGACAGCCTCAGCACAGATACGCAGTATTTT	CASSGEGDSLSTDTQYF
TRBV4-2	-	TRBJ1-1	-	TGTGCCAGCAGCGACGGACTTTATATAAACACTGAAGCTTTCTTT	CASSDGLYINTEAFF
TRBV2	TRBD1	TRBJ2-1	-	TGTGCCAGCAAACCATGGGGACAGGGAGTCCATGAGCAGTTCTTC	CASKPWGQGVHEQFF
TRBV28	-	TRBJ2-7	once	TGTGCCAGCAGTTCTGCGGGACCGCTAACCTACGAGCAGTACTTC	CASSSAGPLTYEQYF
TRBV19	-	TRBJ2-2	few	TGTGCCAGTAATCCCCGGTCCACCGGGGAGCTGTTTTTT	CASNPRSTGELFF
TRBV27	TRBD1	TRBJ2-1	-	TGTGCCAGCAATGACAGGGCAAATGAGCAGTTCTTC	CASNDRANEQFF
TRBV9	-	TRBJ2-2	once	TGTGCCAGCACCCAAGGGGGAGTTAGCGGGGAGCTGTTTTTT	CASTQGGVSGELFF
TRBV11-2	-	TRBJ2-1	-	TGTGCCAGCAGCCCACTCAGACTAGGGAAAAATCTGAATGAGCAGTTCTTC	CASSPLRLGKNLNEQFF
TRBV9	-	TRBJ1-3	-	TGTGCCAGCAGCGTAGCTACAGGGCCTGGAAACACCATATATTTT	CASSVATGPGNTIYF
TRBV14	-	TRBJ1-1	few	TGTGCCAGCAGCCCAGTCGGCAGGGCCAGGGTTGAAGCTTTCTTT	CASSPVGRARVEAFF
TRBV7-9	TRBD2	TRBJ2-3	-	TGTGCCAGCGGACCTAGCGGGCCCACAGATACGCAGTATTTT	CASGPSGPTDTQYF
TRBV6-5	TRBD1	TRBJ1-1	-	TGTGCCTCACGAACAGGGGTGAACACTGAAGCTTTCTTT	CASRTGVNTEAFF